This TCR beta chain comes out of a study of PD-L1 blockade in urothelial cancer. Study-level information: Per blood sample, T cells had a median of roughly 140,000.

Trimming pared 7 bases from V and 2 bases from J, leaving 11 bases between. The CDR3 consists of 14 residues. In germline, CDR1 is LNHDA, CDR2 SQIVND (reference sequence). The cohort comprised individuals with locally advanced or metastatic urothelial carcinoma. TCRdb's table, derived via immunoSEQ multiplex PCR, lists solely in-frame clones and lacks some. Of 50,000 to 65,000 clones listed, around 82% were seen once; the top ten hold about 5.6%. This TCR came from a man aged 35 to 55 with urothelial cancer. Sequencing was performed on PBMCs, taken around atezolizumab (anti-PD-L1) treatment. The V call is TRBV19, the J call TRBJ2-2; D gene uncertain. The CDR3 reads CASTEYTNTGELFF. In DNA form, the CDR3 reads TGTGCCAGTACTGAATACACAAACACCGGGGAGCTGTTTTTT.